A single sample gave rise to the 13 T cell receptor beta chains below, sequenced in a study of cytomegalovirus exposure and HLA in healthy donors (dated by TCRdb to between 2016 and 2019). The library was prepared using the immunoSEQ multiplex PCR assay. For the multiplex PCR, a mixture combining 60 forward primers for TCR Vbeta segments and 13 reverse primers for TCR Jbeta segments was used. Drawn from immuneACCESS, this table holds only the in-frame rearrangements with V and J called that TCRdb kept. Clones are partly lost; checked studies trace under half to an unresolved V gene and leave the rest unexplained. Present in this sample are hundreds of thousands of clones, about 80% of which were seen just once. The top ten constitute around 1.9% of the sample. The sample consisted of PBMCs. The receptors derive from a male donor in good health and CMV-seronegative.

CDR3 sequence reads: CASSPELARGYEQYF. The CDR3 DNA sequence: TGTGCCAGCTCACCAGAGCTAGCGAGGGGTTACGAGCAGTACTTC. V and J are TRBV18 and TRBJ2-7, with a weak D call TRBD2 (6 bases). The CDR3 consists of 15 residues. V was pared by 2 bases and J by 4 bases, with 15 bases between. CDR1 is KGHSH, CDR2 LQKENI, per germline.

This clone was counted once. The chain links TRBV19 to TRBJ2-7; weak D call: TRBD1 (5 bases). This CDR3 spans 13 amino acids. Trimming removed 4 bases at V and 5 bases at J, with 12 bases between. The germline V gene has CDR1 LNHDA and CDR2 SQIVND (reference sequence). CDR3: CASSNQGLDEQYF. For the CDR3, the DNA is TGTGCCAGTAGTAATCAGGGCCTCGACGAGCAGTACTTC.

This rearrangement joins TRBV6-1 to TRBJ2-2, with 8 nucleotides matching TRBD2. The germline V gene has CDR1 MNHNS and CDR2 SASEGT. The CDR3 consists of 19 residues. Trimming at V came to 1 base and at J to 3 bases, leaving 13 bases not matched to a gene. The CDR3 spells CASSEGVRLGAGDTGELFF. For the CDR3, the DNA is TGTGCCAGCAGTGAAGGGGTGAGGTTGGGAGCGGGAGACACCGGGGAGCTGTTTTTT.

V gene TRBV7-9 combines with J gene TRBJ2-3; tentatively, D is TRBD2 (5 bases). The germline CDR1 and CDR2 sequences are SEHNR and FQNEAQ (reference sequence). The V end was cut by 7 bases, the J end by 2 bases, with 16 bases between. This CDR3 is built from 15 residues. The CDR3 nucleotides are TGTGCCAGCATCCATGAAGCGGAGATCACAGATACGCAGTATTTT. Translation: CASIHEAEITDTQYF.

The chain uses TRBV19 and TRBJ1-6; D uncertain. The CDR3 is 15 amino acids. V was clipped by 5 bases and J by 0 bases, with 8 bases between them. CDR1 and CDR2 (germline): LNHDA, SQIVND (reference sequence). The CDR3 DNA reads TGTGCCAGTAGTGTAGGGAGCTCCTATAATTCACCCCTCCACTTT. It codes for CASSVGSSYNSPLHF.

This clone turned up a few times. A read error may explain this, as a much larger clone is one base away. V gene TRBV5-1 combines with J gene TRBJ1-2, with D maybe TRBD1 (5 bases). Between the trimmed V and J ends, which lost 0 bases and 5 bases, there was a span of 8 bases. The germline gives CDR1 SGHRS, CDR2 YFSETQ. There are 13 residues in the CDR3. The CDR3 DNA reads TGCGCCAGCAGCTTGGGACAGTCGTATGGCTACACCTTC. This sequence encodes CASSLGQSYGYTF. Full variable domain (rest looked up from reference TRBV5-1 and TRBJ1-2): KAGVTQTPRYLIKTRGQQVTLSCSPISGHRSVSWYQQTPGQGLQFLFEYFSETQRNKGNFPGRFSGRQFSNSRSEMNVSTLELGDSALYLCASSLGQSYGYTFGSGTRLTVV.

The chain uses TRBV4-3 and TRBJ1-5, with 7 bases that match TRBD1. Germline loops: CDR1 LGHNA, CDR2 YSLEER. The CDR3 contains 15 residues. With V trimmed by 0 bases and J by 9 bases, 8 bases remained unmatched. CDR3: CASSQDLGGAGPQHF. As DNA, the CDR3 is TGCGCCAGCAGCCAAGATTTAGGGGGCGCGGGGCCCCAGCATTTT.

The genes are TRBV6-4 and TRBJ2-1, with 10 bases that match TRBD2. This CDR3 has 14 residues. V lost 5 bases and J lost 9; bases outside the gene matches: 7. Germline-derived CDR1 and CDR2 are MRHNA and SNTAGT. The CDR3 sequence is CASSKAGGPGEQFF. The DNA for the CDR3 is TGTGCCAGCAGTAAAGCGGGGGGGCCCGGTGAGCAGTTCTTC.

This chain uses TRBV6-6 with TRBJ1-2; 9 bases are shared with TRBD1. V was clipped by 6 bases and J by 7 bases; unmatched bases: 6. In germline, CDR1 is MNHNY, CDR2 SVGAGI (reference sequence). The CDR3 length is 13 residues. The CDR3 DNA sequence: TGTGCCAGCAGGGTAACAGGGGGCAGTGGCTACACCTTC. This gives the protein CASRVTGGSGYTF.

The chain employs TRBV4-3 and TRBJ1-2; D ambiguous. Trimming took 0 bases from V and 0 from J, leaving 8 bases between them. This CDR3 contains 15 residues. Looked up from germline, CDR1 is LGHNA and CDR2 is YSLEER. Here the CDR3 reads CASSQDSVTNYGYTF. CDR3 DNA: TGCGCCAGCAGCCAAGATTCCGTTACTAACTATGGCTACACCTTC.

The rearrangement joins TRBV27 to TRBJ2-5; D possibly corresponds to TRBD2 (7 bases). Between the trimmed V and J ends, which lost 5 bases and 3 bases, there was a span of 19 bases. The germline gives CDR1 MNHEY, CDR2 SMNVEV (reference sequence). The CDR3 has 16 amino acids. DNA of the CDR3: TGTGCCAGCAGTCCATGGGGGGGGCGGGGCGAAGAGACCCAGTACTTC. This gives the protein CASSPWGGRGEETQYF.

This clone was recorded only once. This chain's CDR3 is CASNPGGAGRPYEQYF. The CDR3 nucleotides read TGTGCCAGCAATCCCGGGGGGGCAGGACGGCCCTACGAGCAGTACTTC. The V call is TRBV28, the J call TRBJ2-7; 8 positions agree with TRBD2. The CDR3 has 16 amino acids. The germline gives CDR1 MDHEN, CDR2 SYDVKM. The V gene end was trimmed by 7 bases and the J gene end by 2 bases; junction bases not matched to a gene: 13.

V gene TRBV5-1 combines with J gene TRBJ2-7; 11 positions match TRBD2. Losses at the gene ends were 7 bases for V and 3 bases for J; bases not matched to a gene: 6. Germline CDR1 reads SGHRS; CDR2 reads YFSETQ. The CDR3 runs 14 residues. CDR3 sequence reads: CASGAGTSGYEQYF. CDR3 sequence (DNA): TGCGCCAGCGGAGCCGGGACTAGCGGCTACGAGCAGTACTTC.